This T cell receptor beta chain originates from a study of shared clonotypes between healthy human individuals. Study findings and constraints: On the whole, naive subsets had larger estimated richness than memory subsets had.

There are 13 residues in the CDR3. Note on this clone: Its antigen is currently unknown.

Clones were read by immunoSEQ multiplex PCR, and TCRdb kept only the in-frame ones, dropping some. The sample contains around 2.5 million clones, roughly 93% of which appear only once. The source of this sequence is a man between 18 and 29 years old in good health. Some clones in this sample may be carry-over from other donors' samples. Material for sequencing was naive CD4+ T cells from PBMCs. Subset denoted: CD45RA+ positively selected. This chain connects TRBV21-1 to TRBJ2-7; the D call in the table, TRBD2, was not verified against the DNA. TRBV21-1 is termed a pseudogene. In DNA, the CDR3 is TGTGCCAGCAGCAAAGACTACCTCTACGAGCAGTACTTC. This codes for CASSKDYLYEQYF.